This T cell receptor (beta chain) emerged from a study of lymphopenia after photon versus proton radiotherapy. Germline values: CDR1 LNHDA, CDR2 SQIVND (reference sequence). Between the trimmed V and J ends, which lost 3 bases and 3 bases, there was a span of 11 bases. The CDR3 sequence is 14 residues long. Here immunoSEQ multiplex PCR was the method, and the copy in TCRdb shows in-frame clones only, minus some. The data contain fewer than 25,000 clones, 75% to 90% of them singletons. The V call is TRBV19, the J call TRBJ1-1, with D perhaps TRBD1 (5 bases). This receptor was taken from a man aged 40-55 years with gastric cancer. The sample in question was peripheral blood, obtained from a patient treated with photon-based radiotherapy. In DNA, the CDR3 is TGTGCCAGTAGTATGGGGGGGACTTACACTGAAGCTTTCTTT. Its translation is CASSMGGTYTEAFF.